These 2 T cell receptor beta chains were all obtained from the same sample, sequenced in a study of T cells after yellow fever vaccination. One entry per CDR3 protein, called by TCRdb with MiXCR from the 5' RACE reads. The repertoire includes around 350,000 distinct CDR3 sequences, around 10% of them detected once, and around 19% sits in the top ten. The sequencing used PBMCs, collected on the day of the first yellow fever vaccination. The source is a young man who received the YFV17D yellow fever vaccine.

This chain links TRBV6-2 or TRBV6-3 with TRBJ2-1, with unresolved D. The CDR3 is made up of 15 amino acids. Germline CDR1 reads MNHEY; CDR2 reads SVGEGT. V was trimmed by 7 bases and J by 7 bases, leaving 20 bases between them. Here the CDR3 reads CASTHPADGFNEQFF. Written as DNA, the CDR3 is TGTGCCAGCACTCACCCCGCCGACGGATTTAATGAGCAGTTCTTC.

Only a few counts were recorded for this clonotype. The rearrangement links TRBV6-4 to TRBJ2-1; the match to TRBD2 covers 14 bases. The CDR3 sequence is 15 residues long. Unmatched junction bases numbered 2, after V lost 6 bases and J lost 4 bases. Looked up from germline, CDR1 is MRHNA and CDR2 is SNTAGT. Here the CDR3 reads CASRRLAGGYNEQFF. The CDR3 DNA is TGTGCCAGCAGGAGACTAGCGGGGGGGTACAATGAGCAGTTCTTC.